This T cell receptor beta chain came from a study of T-cell memory formation after mild COVID-19. In the study overall: Largely donor-specific TCR clusters were found. Study-level findings and limits: A second wave expanding day 15 to 37 was CD4+-biased; contracting clones were balanced.

One entry per CDR3 protein, called by TCRdb with MiXCR from the 5' RACE reads. Of tens of thousands of distinct CDR3 sequences listed, 5% to 7% are singletons. The CDR3 length is 15 residues. The ends were cut back, 7 bases at V and 11 bases at J, with 24 bases in the middle. This clonotype was detected ten times or more. What it recognizes is unknown. The sequence derives from an adult who had mild COVID-19 (a few samples of this study predate the infection). Cell type and time point are not known. Sequencing used PBMCs or a T cell subset sorted from them (not recorded which). The chain links TRBV12-3 or TRBV12-4 to TRBJ2-1, with D perhaps being TRBD1 or TRBD2 (6 bases each). DNA for the CDR3: TGTGCCAGCACTCCCCGGGGGACTGTAAGGGGGAAGCAGTTCTTC. Translated, it gives CASTPRGTVRGKQFF.